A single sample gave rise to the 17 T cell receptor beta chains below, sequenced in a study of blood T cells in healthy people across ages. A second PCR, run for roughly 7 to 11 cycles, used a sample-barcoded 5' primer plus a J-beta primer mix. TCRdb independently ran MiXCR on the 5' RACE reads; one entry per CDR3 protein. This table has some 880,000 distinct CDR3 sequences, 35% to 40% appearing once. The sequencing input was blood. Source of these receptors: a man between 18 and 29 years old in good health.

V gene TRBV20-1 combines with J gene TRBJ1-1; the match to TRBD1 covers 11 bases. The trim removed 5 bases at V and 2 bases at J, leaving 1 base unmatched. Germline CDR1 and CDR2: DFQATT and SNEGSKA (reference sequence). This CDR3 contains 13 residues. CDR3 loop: CSAGQGANTEAFF. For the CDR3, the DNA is TGCAGTGCTGGACAGGGGGCTAACACTGAAGCTTTCTTT.

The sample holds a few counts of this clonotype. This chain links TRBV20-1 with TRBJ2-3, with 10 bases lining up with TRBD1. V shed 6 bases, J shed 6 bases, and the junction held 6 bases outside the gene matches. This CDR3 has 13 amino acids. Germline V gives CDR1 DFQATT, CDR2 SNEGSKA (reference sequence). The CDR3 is CSASTGGEDTQYF. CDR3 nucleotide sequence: TGCAGTGCCTCGACAGGGGGCGAGGATACGCAGTATTTT.

The CDR3 spells CASSSGTGVGETQYF. DNA of the CDR3: TGTGCCAGCAGTTCCGGGACAGGGGTGGGAGAGACCCAGTACTTC. The chain carries TRBV12-3 or TRBV12-4 and TRBJ2-5; TRBD1 agrees at 10 bases. The CDR3 sequence is 15 residues long. V gave up 4 bases and J gave up 4 bases; unmatched junction bases: 6.

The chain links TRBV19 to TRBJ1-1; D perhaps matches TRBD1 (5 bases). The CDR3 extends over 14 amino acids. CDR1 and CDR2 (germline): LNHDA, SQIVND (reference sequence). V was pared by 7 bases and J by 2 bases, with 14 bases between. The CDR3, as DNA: TGTGCCAGTAAACCCTCCTGGGGCAACACTGAAGCTTTCTTT. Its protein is CASKPSWGNTEAFF.

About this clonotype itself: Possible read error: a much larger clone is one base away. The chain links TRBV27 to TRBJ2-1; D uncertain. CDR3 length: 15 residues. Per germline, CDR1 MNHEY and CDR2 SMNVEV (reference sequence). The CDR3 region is CASSLAGWGHNERFF. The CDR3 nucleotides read TGTGCCAGCAGTTTAGCCGGGTGGGGTCACAATGAGCGGTTCTTC.

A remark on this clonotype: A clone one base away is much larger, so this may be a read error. The CDR3 nucleotides read TGCGCCAGCAGCTTGGGAGTGAGCGGTGAGCAGTACTTC. Encoded protein: CASSLGVSGEQYF. V and J are TRBV5-1 and TRBJ2-5; D possibly corresponds to TRBD2 (5 bases). V lost 0 bases and J lost 11, with 14 bases in between. The CDR3 is 13 amino acids. The germline V gene encodes CDR1 SGHRS and CDR2 YFSETQ.

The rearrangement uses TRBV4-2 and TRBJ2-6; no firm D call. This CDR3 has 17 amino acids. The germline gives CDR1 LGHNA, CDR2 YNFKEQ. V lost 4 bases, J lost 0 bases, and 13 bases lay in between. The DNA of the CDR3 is TGTGCCAGCAGCCCGAAACCCCCTGGCTCTGGGGCCAACGTCCTGACTTTC. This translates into CASSPKPPGSGANVLTF.

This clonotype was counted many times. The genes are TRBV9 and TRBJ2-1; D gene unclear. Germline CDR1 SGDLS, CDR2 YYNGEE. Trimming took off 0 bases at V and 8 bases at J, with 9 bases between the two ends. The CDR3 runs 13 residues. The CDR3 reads CASSVVFGDEQFF. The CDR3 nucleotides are TGTGCCAGCAGCGTAGTGTTTGGTGATGAGCAGTTCTTC.

CDR3 coding DNA: TGTGCCAGCAGTCGGGGCCAAGTCCGCGAGCAGTACTTC. Protein: CASSRGQVREQYF. The chain joins TRBV6-4 to TRBJ2-7; D might be TRBD1 or TRBD2, each matching 5 bases. The CDR3 spans 13 residues. V lost 5 bases and J 6 bases, leaving 14 bases between the germline ends. The germline V gene encodes CDR1 MRHNA and CDR2 SNTAGT.

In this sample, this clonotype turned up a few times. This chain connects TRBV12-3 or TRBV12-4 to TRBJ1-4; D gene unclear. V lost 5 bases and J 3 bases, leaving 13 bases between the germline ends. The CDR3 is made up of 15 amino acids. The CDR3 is CASSPHSASNEKLFF. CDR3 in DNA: TGTGCCAGCAGTCCCCACAGCGCTTCTAATGAAAAACTGTTTTTT.

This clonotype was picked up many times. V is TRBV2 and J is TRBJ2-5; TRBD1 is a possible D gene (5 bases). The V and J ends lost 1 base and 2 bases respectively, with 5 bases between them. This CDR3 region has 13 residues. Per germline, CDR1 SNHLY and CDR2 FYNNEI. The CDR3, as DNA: TGTGCCAGCAGTGAAGGACAGCAAGAGACCCAGTACTTC. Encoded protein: CASSEGQQETQYF.

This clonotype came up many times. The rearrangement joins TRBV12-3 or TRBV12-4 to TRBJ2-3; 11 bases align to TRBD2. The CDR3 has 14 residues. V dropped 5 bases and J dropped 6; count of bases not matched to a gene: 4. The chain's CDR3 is CASSLSGGADTQYF. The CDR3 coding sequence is TGTGCCAGCAGTCTTAGCGGGGGGGCCGATACGCAGTATTTT.

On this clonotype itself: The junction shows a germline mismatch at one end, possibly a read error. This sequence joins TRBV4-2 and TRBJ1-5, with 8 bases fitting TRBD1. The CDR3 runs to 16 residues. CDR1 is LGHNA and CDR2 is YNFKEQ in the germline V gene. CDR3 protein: CAGSPKTGTGGQPQHF. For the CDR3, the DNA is TGTGCCGGCAGCCCAAAAACCGGGACAGGAGGTCAGCCCCAGCATTTT.

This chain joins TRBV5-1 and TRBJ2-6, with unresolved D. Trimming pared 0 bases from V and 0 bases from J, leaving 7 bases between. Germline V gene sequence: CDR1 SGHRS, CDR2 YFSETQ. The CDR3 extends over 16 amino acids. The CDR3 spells CASSLGGNSGANVLTF. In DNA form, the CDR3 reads TGCGCCAGCAGCTTGGGAGGAAACTCTGGGGCCAACGTCCTGACTTTC. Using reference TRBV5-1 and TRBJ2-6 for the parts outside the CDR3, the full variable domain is KAGVTQTPRYLIKTRGQQVTLSCSPISGHRSVSWYQQTPGQGLQFLFEYFSETQRNKGNFPGRFSGRQFSNSRSEMNVSTLELGDSALYLCASSLGGNSGANVLTFGAGSRLTVL.

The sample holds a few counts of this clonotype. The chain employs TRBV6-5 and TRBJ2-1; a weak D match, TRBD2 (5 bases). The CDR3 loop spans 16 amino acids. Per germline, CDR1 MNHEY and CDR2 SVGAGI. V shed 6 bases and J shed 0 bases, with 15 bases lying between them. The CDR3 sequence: CASSLDGVSSYNEQFF. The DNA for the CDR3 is TGTGCCAGCAGCCTAGACGGGGTCAGCTCCTACAATGAGCAGTTCTTC.

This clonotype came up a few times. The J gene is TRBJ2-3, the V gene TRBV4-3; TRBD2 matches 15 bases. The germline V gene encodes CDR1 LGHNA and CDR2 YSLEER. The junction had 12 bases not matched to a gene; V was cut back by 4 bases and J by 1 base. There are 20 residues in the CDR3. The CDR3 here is CASSPRRGLAGGAGTDTQYF. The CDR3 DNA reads TGCGCCAGCAGCCCCCGAAGGGGACTAGCGGGGGGAGCGGGCACAGATACGCAGTATTTT.

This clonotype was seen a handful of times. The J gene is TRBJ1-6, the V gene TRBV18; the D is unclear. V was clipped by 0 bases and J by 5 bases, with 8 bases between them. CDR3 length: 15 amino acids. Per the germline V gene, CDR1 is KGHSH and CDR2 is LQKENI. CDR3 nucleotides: TGTGCCAGCTCACCACCGTCGGCGGATAATTCACCCCTCCACTTT. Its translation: CASSPPSADNSPLHF. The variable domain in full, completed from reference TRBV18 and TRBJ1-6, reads NAGVMQNPRHLVRRRGQEARLRCSPMKGHSHVYWYRQLPEEGLKFMVYLQKENIIDESGMPKERFSAEFPKEGPSILRIQQVVRGDSAAYFCASSPPSADNSPLHFGNGTRLTVT.